These 4 T cell receptor beta chains share one sample of origin, sequenced in a study of CD8 T cell repertoires and HIV-1 epitope variants. The antigens these receptors bind are not known. Here immunoSEQ multiplex PCR was the method, and the copy in TCRdb shows in-frame clones only, minus some. This sample has about 5,400 clones; about 71% occur once, and the top ten carry over 35%. The sequenced sample was cultured CD8+ T cells derived from PBMCs. These receptors originate from a male donor with HIV.

The chain couples TRBV7-6 to TRBJ2-3; 13 bases are a match to TRBD2. CDR3 size: 16 residues. Germline CDR1 SGHVS, CDR2 FNYEAQ. The ends lost 5 bases at V and 4 bases at J; junction bases unmatched: 6. CDR3: CASSPRLAGGSDTQYF. CDR3 DNA: TGTGCCAGCAGCCCCCGACTAGCGGGGGGATCAGATACGCAGTATTTT.

The chain is built from TRBV18 and TRBJ2-1, with 7 bases lining up with TRBD2. This CDR3 region has 13 residues. Trimming cost V 3 bases and J 8 bases; bases outside gene matches: 4. The germline V gene has CDR1 KGHSH and CDR2 LQKENI. The CDR3 nucleotides are TGTGCCAGCTCACCTTGGGAGGGAGATGAGCAGTTCTTC. This codes for CASSPWEGDEQFF.

The V and J genes are TRBV25-1 and TRBJ1-2, with TRBD1 identical over 11 bases. J lost 8 bases, V lost 7 bases, and 9 bases had no gene match. Germline loops: CDR1 MGHDK, CDR2 SYGVNS. This CDR3 has 14 residues. CDR3: CASNTGQGARGYTF. The DNA of the CDR3 is TGTGCCAGCAACACCGGACAGGGGGCGCGGGGCTACACCTTC.

The rearrangement joins TRBV10-3 to TRBJ2-1, with TRBD2 as a possible D gene (5 bases). The CDR3 loop spans 19 amino acids. Per the germline V gene, CDR1 is ENHRY and CDR2 is SYGVKD. The V and J ends lost 0 bases and 3 bases respectively, with 21 bases between them. The CDR3: CAISESIQGADLGYNEQFF. CDR3 bases: TGTGCCATCAGTGAGTCGATCCAAGGAGCGGATCTGGGCTACAATGAGCAGTTCTTC.